This passage covers 31 T cell receptor beta chains from one sample sequenced in a study of beta chain features in type 1 diabetes. Whole-study findings and limits: Shortening of TCRB CDR3s, moderate but significant, appeared in all four CD4+ subsets of Type 1 diabetes patients.

These TCRs are of unknown antigen specificity. What was sequenced were expressed TCRB transcripts, since all of the isolated RNA had been reverse transcribed. Repertoires were generated with immunoSEQ multiplex PCR, while TCRdb's copy carries only in-frame clones and drops some. The sample has some 150,000 clones; more than 10% are singletons. Specimen: central memory CD4+ T cells from blood. Source of these receptors: a man in his late teens or twenties with type 1 diabetes.

This clone has more than one count but fewer than ten. The chain has TRBV28 and TRBJ2-2; D remains ambiguous. Trimming left V 5 bases short and J 4 bases short, with 5 bases between. Germline V CDR1 and CDR2: MDHEN, SYDVKM. This CDR3 region has 12 residues. CDR3 nucleotide sequence: TGTGCCAGCAGTATCGTCACCGGGGAGCTGTTTTTT. Amino acid sequence: CASSIVTGELFF.

The chain uses TRBV30 and TRBJ1-5; D not resolved. Germline V gene lookup returns CDR1 GTSNPN and CDR2 SVGIG (reference sequence). Trimming stripped 2 bases from V and 5 bases from J, with 10 bases between. This CDR3 has 13 amino acids. The CDR3 reads CAWSKGLDQPQHF. The CDR3 bases are TGTGCCTGGAGTAAGGGCTTGGATCAGCCCCAGCATTTT.

The chain couples TRBV29-1 to TRBJ1-5; D ambiguous. The ends were cut back, 6 bases at V and 3 bases at J, with 15 bases in the middle. The CDR3 length is 14 residues. CDR1 SQVTM and CDR2 ANQGSEA come from the germline V gene. In DNA, the CDR3 is TGCAGCGTCGGGGAGGGATTGGACAATCAGCCCCAGCATTTT. Amino acid sequence: CSVGEGLDNQPQHF.

This clone was seen a few times. The chain employs TRBV7-2 and TRBJ1-2, with D maybe TRBD1 (5 bases). The CDR3 is 13 amino acids. V was pared by 10 bases and J by 0 bases, with 12 bases between. CDR1 is SGHTA, CDR2 FQGNSA, per germline. CDR3 coding DNA: TGTGCCACCAGGGCGGAAGCTAACTATGGCTACACCTTC. Its protein is CATRAEANYGYTF.

This clone was found many times. The chain couples TRBV30 to TRBJ2-3; 9 bases fit TRBD1. The CDR3 is 14 amino acids. V gave up 5 bases and J gave up 4 bases; unmatched junction bases: 7. CDR1 and CDR2 (germline): GTSNPN, SVGIG (reference sequence). CDR3 nucleotide sequence: TGTGCCTGGGCGCCCCGACAGGGGGCAGATACGCAGTATTTT. Encoded protein: CAWAPRQGADTQYF.

The table lists this clone with a few counts. The rearrangement links TRBV29-1 to TRBJ2-7, with 11 bases identical to TRBD2. CDR1 and CDR2 (germline): SQVTM, ANQGSEA. This CDR3 has 16 amino acids. With 1 base clipped from V and 3 bases from J, the junction kept 8 bases outside the gene matches. CDR3 sequence (DNA): TGCAGCGTTGAAGGTAGTAGCGGGGGGGCCATCTACGAGCAGTACTTC. It yields the protein CSVEGSSGGAIYEQYF.

V gene TRBV5-1 combines with J gene TRBJ1-1, with D perhaps matching TRBD1 (5 bases). The CDR3 loop spans 15 amino acids. Germline assignment: CDR1 SGHRS and CDR2 YFSETQ. V was clipped by 0 bases and J by 4 bases, with 13 bases between them. CDR3 protein: CASSLAPGLGTEAFF. The CDR3 bases are TGCGCCAGCAGCTTGGCTCCAGGGTTAGGCACTGAAGCTTTCTTT. Based on the CDR3 plus reference TRBV5-1 and TRBJ1-1, the full variable domain is KAGVTQTPRYLIKTRGQQVTLSCSPISGHRSVSWYQQTPGQGLQFLFEYFSETQRNKGNFPGRFSGRQFSNSRSEMNVSTLELGDSALYLCASSLAPGLGTEAFFGQGTRLTVV.

This clone was observed many times. Different DNA sequences within this sample yield the same CDR3. The rearrangement uses TRBV30 and TRBJ1-5; maybe TRBD1 (5 bases). Germline V gives CDR1 GTSNPN, CDR2 SVGIG (reference sequence). V lost 3 bases, J lost 1 base, and 7 bases lay in between. This CDR3 comprises 13 residues. The CDR3 loop reads CAWSRDSNQPQHF. Here the CDR3 DNA reads TGTGCCTGGAGCCGGGACAGCAATCAGCCCCAGCATTTT.

The gene calls are TRBV7-8 and TRBJ2-7; D perhaps matches TRBD2 (7 bases). This CDR3 region has 15 residues. The ends were cut back, 0 bases at V and 3 bases at J, with 12 bases in the middle. Germline V CDR1 and CDR2: SGHVS, FQNEAQ. DNA of the CDR3: TGTGCCAGCAGCTTAGCGGCGGGGGCCAACTACGAGCAGTACTTC. This gives the protein CASSLAAGANYEQYF.

The chain couples TRBV18 to TRBJ2-1; 7 bases align to TRBD1. Germline CDR1 is KGHSH and CDR2 is LQKENI. The V and J ends lost 6 bases and 7 bases, in that order; junction bases with no gene match: 21. This CDR3 region has 18 residues. This CDR3 reads CASSESRQGRIQWNEQFF. The CDR3 region has the DNA TGTGCCAGCTCGGAGTCAAGACAGGGCCGTATTCAGTGGAATGAGCAGTTCTTC.

This clone was recorded a few times. The CDR3 nucleotides are TGTGCCAGCAGCGTAGTGCCAGGGAGTCCTGAAGCTTTCTTT. Its protein product is CASSVVPGSPEAFF. The chain is built from TRBV9 and TRBJ1-1; TRBD1 is a possible D gene (5 bases). The germline V gene has CDR1 SGDLS and CDR2 YYNGEE. The V gene lost 0 bases and the J gene lost 6 bases, with 12 bases spanning the gap. The CDR3 is made up of 14 amino acids.

The rearrangement links TRBV6-1 to TRBJ2-3, with D maybe TRBD2 (5 bases). Germline CDR1 and CDR2: MNHNS and SASEGT. Trimming removed 2 bases at V and 0 bases at J, with 15 bases between. The CDR3 is 17 amino acids. The CDR3 region is CASSEQGSALSTDTQYF. The CDR3 DNA sequence: TGTGCCAGCAGTGAACAAGGGAGTGCGCTTAGCACAGATACGCAGTATTTT.

This clone has a handful of counts. The CDR3 DNA is TGTGCCAGCAGCCCAGGAGGAGGGTTGAGCTCCTACAATGAGCAGTTCTTC. Residues: CASSPGGGLSSYNEQFF. The chain carries TRBV7-6 and TRBJ2-1; tentative D call: TRBD2 (6 bases). V dropped 5 bases and J dropped 0 bases, with 17 bases sitting between them. Germline V gene data show CDR1 as SGHVS and CDR2 as FNYEAQ. The CDR3 contains 17 residues.

Turning to this clone: The sample has other DNA sequences that encode this CDR3 too. The chain joins TRBV11-2 to TRBJ2-5; 7 bases are shared with TRBD2. The CDR3 sequence is 15 residues long. Unmatched junction bases numbered 7, after V lost 4 bases and J lost 2 bases. Germline values: CDR1 SGHAT, CDR2 FQNNGV. The CDR3 DNA follows: TGTGCCAGCAGCTCCCTCGCCGGGGGGCAAGAGACCCAGTACTTC. Translated, it gives CASSSLAGGQETQYF.

The chain couples TRBV7-6 to TRBJ2-3; 8 bases line up with TRBD2. Per the germline V gene, CDR1 is SGHVS and CDR2 is FNYEAQ. J was trimmed by 1 base and V by 2 bases; bases with no gene match: 2. This CDR3 spans 15 amino acids. CDR3 in amino acids: CASSLMRGGTDTQYF. The DNA for the CDR3 is TGTGCCAGCAGCTTAATGCGGGGGGGCACAGATACGCAGTATTTT.

This clone came up many times. This rearrangement joins TRBV29-1 to TRBJ2-7; TRBD1 aligns across 9 bases. Trimming removed 7 bases from V and 4 bases from J; junction bases left unmatched: 8. This CDR3 comprises 13 residues. Germline CDR1 SQVTM, CDR2 ANQGSEA. The CDR3 coding sequence is TGCAGCGGGGGACAGGGAGCTAGTTACGAGCAGTACTTC. Protein sequence: CSGGQGASYEQYF.

This clone was observed at least ten times. This chain uses TRBV4-1 with TRBJ2-5; TRBD2 is a possible D gene (5 bases). Per germline, CDR1 MGHRA and CDR2 YSYEKL. The germline V and J ends were trimmed by 6 bases and 3 bases, with 14 bases remaining between them. There are 14 residues in the CDR3. Written as DNA, the CDR3 is TGCGCCAGCAGTATAGTAGAGAGGGAAGAGACCCAGTACTTC. Translation: CASSIVEREETQYF.

The chain is built from TRBV7-6 and TRBJ2-5, with a weak D call TRBD1 (6 bases). This CDR3 region has 13 residues. The germline V and J ends were trimmed by 2 bases and 3 bases, with 7 bases remaining between them. Germline V lookup: CDR1 SGHVS, CDR2 FNYEAQ. CDR3 nucleotides: TGTGCCAGCAGCTTACCAGGGGAAGAGACCCAGTACTTC. Translation: CASSLPGEETQYF.

This clone has only a few counts. J is TRBJ2-2 and V is TRBV2, with D possibly being TRBD1 (6 bases). V was trimmed by 4 bases and J by 5 bases, leaving 14 bases between them. CDR1 and CDR2 (germline): SNHLY, FYNNEI. The CDR3 length is 15 residues. Here the CDR3 reads CASSGTARGTGELFF. CDR3 nucleotides: TGTGCCAGCAGTGGGACAGCCCGAGGGACCGGGGAGCTGTTTTTT.

This rearrangement joins TRBV30 to TRBJ1-5; 10 nucleotides match TRBD1. The V gene's germline CDR1 is GTSNPN and CDR2 SVGIG (reference sequence). The CDR3 runs to 16 residues. Trimming took 0 bases from V and 2 from J; bases not matched to a gene: 4. Written as DNA, the CDR3 is TGTGCCTGGAGTGTACTTGGGACAGGGGGCAATCAGCCCCAGCATTTT. It encodes CAWSVLGTGGNQPQHF.

This clone was recorded at least ten times. V is TRBV25-1 and J is TRBJ2-7; unclear D gene. The CDR3 is 12 amino acids. CDR1 is MGHDK and CDR2 is SYGVNS in the germline V gene. V gave up 1 base and J gave up 3 bases, with 4 bases separating them. CDR3 in amino acids: CASSESYYEQYF. The DNA for the CDR3 is TGTGCCAGCAGTGAATCCTACTACGAGCAGTACTTC.

The chain recombines TRBV6-5 with TRBJ1-1; 7 bases are shared with TRBD1. Germline V lookup: CDR1 MNHEY, CDR2 SVGAGI. The CDR3 is 14 residues long. The trim removed 10 bases at V and 4 bases at J, leaving 12 bases unmatched. The CDR3: CATQRGRGLTEAFF. In nucleotides, the CDR3 is TGTGCCACTCAACGGGGGAGGGGGCTCACTGAAGCTTTCTTT.

There are a few counts of this clone. The chain uses TRBV11-2 and TRBJ1-3; D gene uncertain. With 6 bases removed from V and 0 bases from J, the gap between germline ends came to 12 bases. This CDR3 has 15 amino acids. The germline gives CDR1 SGHAT, CDR2 FQNNGV. The CDR3 bases are TGTGCCAGCAGTCCCCACGTTGACTCTGGAAACACCATATATTTT. Amino acids: CASSPHVDSGNTIYF. Drawing the rest from reference TRBV11-2 and TRBJ1-3, the complete variable domain is EAGVAQSPRYKIIEKRQSVAFWCNPISGHATLYWYQQILGQGPKLLIQFQNNGVVDDSQLPKDRFSAERLKGVDSTLKIQPAKLEDSAVYLCASSPHVDSGNTIYFGEGSWLTVV.

This clone was observed at least ten times. V usage is TRBV4-1 and J usage is TRBJ2-3; TRBD1 agrees at 7 bases. Germline V gene sequence: CDR1 MGHRA, CDR2 YSYEKL. The CDR3 runs to 16 residues. The V gene end was trimmed by 3 bases and the J gene end by 4 bases; junction bases not matched to a gene: 10. The CDR3 DNA follows: TGCGCCAGCAGCCAGTTTACAGGGGTGGCGGCAGATACGCAGTATTTT. Protein sequence: CASSQFTGVAADTQYF.

This clone was observed a handful of times. The rearrangement uses TRBV14 and TRBJ1-2; the D is unclear. Germline loops: CDR1 SGHDN, CDR2 FVKESK. The germline V and J ends were trimmed by 3 bases and 2 bases, with 7 bases remaining between them. The CDR3 is 13 amino acids. The CDR3 DNA follows: TGTGCCAGCAGCCACGACAAGAACTATGGCTACACCTTC. As protein: CASSHDKNYGYTF. Full variable domain (remainder filled in from reference TRBV14 and TRBJ1-2): EAGVTQFPSHSVIEKGQTVTLRCDPISGHDNLYWYRRVMGKEIKFLLHFVKESKQDESGMPNNRFLAERTGGTYSTLKVQPAELEDSGVYFCASSHDKNYGYTFGSGTRLTVV.

In its sample, this clone was seen a few times. This chain links TRBV18 with TRBJ2-7; possible D gene TRBD1, 5 bases. The V gene lost 3 bases and the J gene lost 2 bases, with 8 bases spanning the gap. The CDR3 spans 13 residues. From germline, CDR1 is KGHSH and CDR2 LQKENI. CDR3 loop: CASSPATAYEQYF. The CDR3 DNA reads as TGTGCCAGCTCACCCGCGACAGCCTACGAGCAGTACTTC.

This clone was counted many times. The chain employs TRBV14 and TRBJ2-5; D possibly matches TRBD1 or TRBD2 (5 bases each). This CDR3 contains 14 residues. CDR1 and CDR2 from the germline V gene are SGHDN and FVKESK. Deletions cut 3 bases from V and 7 bases from J, with 15 bases between. CDR3 sequence: CASSQSGTARTQYF. As DNA, the CDR3 is TGTGCCAGCAGCCAGAGTGGGACGGCGAGGACCCAGTACTTC.

As DNA, the CDR3 is TGCGCCAGCAGCCCCTCGTCCGGGTTTGGGGATACGCAGTATTTT. Translating gives CASSPSSGFGDTQYF. J is TRBJ2-3 and V is TRBV5-1, with D unresolved. The germline V gene has CDR1 SGHRS and CDR2 YFSETQ. The CDR3 has 15 amino acids. The ends were cut back, 4 bases at V and 6 bases at J, with 18 bases in the middle.

V is TRBV2 and J is TRBJ1-2, with a tentative D call TRBD1 (6 bases). The CDR3 is 14 residues long. Trimming stripped 9 bases from V and 2 bases from J, with 16 bases between. In germline, CDR1 is SNHLY, CDR2 FYNNEI. CDR3 DNA sequence: TGTGCCAGAAATGATGGACAGAGAAACTATGGCTACACCTTC. Residues: CARNDGQRNYGYTF.

The chain is built from TRBV2 and TRBJ2-1; D unclear. CDR1 and CDR2 (germline): SNHLY, FYNNEI. The CDR3 spans 13 residues. Between the trimmed V and J ends, which lost 11 bases and 4 bases, there was a span of 15 bases. CDR3 region: CALLSQLYNEQFF. CDR3 bases: TGTGCCCTTCTTAGCCAACTTTACAATGAGCAGTTCTTC. Full variable domain (missing parts from reference TRBV2 and TRBJ2-1): EPEVTQTPSHQVTQMGQEVILRCVPISNHLYFYWYRQILGQKVEFLVSFYNNEISEKSEIFDDQFSVERPDGSNFTLKIRSTKLEDSAMYFCALLSQLYNEQFFGPGTRLTVL.

This clone was detected only a few times. This chain connects TRBV2 to TRBJ2-2, with TRBD1 matching over 9 bases. V trimming: 4 bases; J trimming: 6 bases; junction bases outside the gene matches: 0. The CDR3 spans 13 residues. Germline CDR1 SNHLY, CDR2 FYNNEI. The CDR3 region has the DNA TGTGCCAGCAGTGGACAGGGGGCCGGGGAGCTGTTTTTT. It is translated as CASSGQGAGELFF.